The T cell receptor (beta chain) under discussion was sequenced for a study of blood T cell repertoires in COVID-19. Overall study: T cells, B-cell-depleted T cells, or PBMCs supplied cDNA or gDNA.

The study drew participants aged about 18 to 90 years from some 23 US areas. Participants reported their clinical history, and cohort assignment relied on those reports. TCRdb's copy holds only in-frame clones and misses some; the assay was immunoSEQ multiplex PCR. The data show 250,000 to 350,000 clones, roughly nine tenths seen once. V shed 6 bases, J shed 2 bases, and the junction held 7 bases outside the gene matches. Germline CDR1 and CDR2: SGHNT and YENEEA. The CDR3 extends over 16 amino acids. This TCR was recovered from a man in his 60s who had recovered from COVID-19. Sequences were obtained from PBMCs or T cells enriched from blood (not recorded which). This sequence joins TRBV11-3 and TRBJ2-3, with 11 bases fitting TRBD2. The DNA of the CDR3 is TGTGCCAGCAGAATTAGCGGGAGGGGGGACACAGATACGCAGTATTTT. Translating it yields CASRISGRGDTDTQYF.